Sequencing of this T cell receptor (beta chain) was carried out in a study of CD8 T cells in ankylosing spondylitis. General observations from the study: Within peripheral blood, clones linked to disease were CD8+ and relatively rare. Apparently characteristic of ankylosing spondylitis blood was a TCR beta motif (fewer than 10 highly homologous variants).

Researchers built TCR beta libraries using quantitative 5'-RACE with molecular barcodes. Via MiXCR, TCRdb re-called the 5' RACE reads, giving one row per CDR3 protein. This table has hundreds of thousands of distinct CDR3 sequences, 25% to 30% appearing once. Per germline, CDR1 MDHEN and CDR2 SYDVKM. The CDR3 is 15 residues long. Deletions cut 5 bases from V and 8 bases from J, with 21 bases between. Remarks on this clonotype: Its antigen is not known.

The sequenced material came from blood, either unsorted or a sorted T cell fraction (not recorded which). The rearrangement joins TRBV28 to TRBJ1-2, with D maybe TRBD1 (5 bases). The TCR comes from a male donor with ankylosing spondylitis. CDR3 bases: TGTGCCAGCAGTAGCCGGGCAGGGACGGGGGGAGGCTACACCTTC. Amino acid sequence: CASSSRAGTGGGYTF.